Sequencing of this TCR beta chain was carried out in a study of T cells in Graves' hyperthyroidism and ophthalmopathy. Uncontrolled infection, other autoimmune disease, pregnancy or lactation excluded patients. The CDR3 extends over 14 amino acids. The V and J ends lost 7 bases and 4 bases respectively, with 19 bases between them. Germline V gene lookup returns CDR1 DFQATT and CDR2 SNEGSKA (reference sequence). It was RNA transcripts that yielded the amplified TCR beta CDR3 regions. When the TCR CDR3 underwent first-round RT-PCR, the HTBI primer set was used. TCRdb itself ran the multiplex PCR reads through MiXCR, one entry per CDR3 protein. This sample has some 560,000 distinct CDR3 sequences; 14% occur once, and the top ten carry approximately 14%. As regards this clonotype: A single base separates this from a much larger clone, so it may be a read error.

The specimen was blood. The rearrangement links TRBV20-1 to TRBJ1-1; D remains unclear. The source is a woman between 40 and 50 years old with Graves' hyperthyroidism. This chain's CDR3 is CSVRPPLGSTEAFF. The CDR3, as DNA: TGCAGTGTTAGGCCCCCACTGGGGAGCACTGAAGCTTTCTTT.